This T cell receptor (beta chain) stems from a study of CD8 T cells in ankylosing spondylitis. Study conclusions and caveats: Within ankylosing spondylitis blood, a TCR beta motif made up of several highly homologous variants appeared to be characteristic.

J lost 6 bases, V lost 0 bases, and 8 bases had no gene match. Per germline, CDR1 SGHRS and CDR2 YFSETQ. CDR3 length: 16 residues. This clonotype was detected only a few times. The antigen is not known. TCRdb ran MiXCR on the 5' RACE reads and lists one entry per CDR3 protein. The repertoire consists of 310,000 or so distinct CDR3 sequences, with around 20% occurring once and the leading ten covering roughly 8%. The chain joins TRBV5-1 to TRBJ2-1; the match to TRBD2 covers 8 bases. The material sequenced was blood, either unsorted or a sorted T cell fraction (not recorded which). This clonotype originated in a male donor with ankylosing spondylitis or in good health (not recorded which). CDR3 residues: CASSLAGSGIANEQFF. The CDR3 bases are TGCGCCAGCAGCTTGGCGGGTAGCGGGATAGCCAATGAGCAGTTCTTC.